A selection of T cell receptor beta chains follows, all from one sample in a study of CD8 T cells in ankylosing spondylitis. Via MiXCR, TCRdb re-called the 5' RACE reads, giving one row per CDR3 protein. The sample shows about 250,000 distinct CDR3 sequences, over 9.5% of them seen only once. The sequenced sample was blood, either unsorted or a sorted T cell fraction (not recorded which). The source of these receptors is a male donor with ankylosing spondylitis or in good health (not recorded which). Each CDR3 is given with its conserved first and last residue. The D gene is left open where the match is weak. Some rows have no size entry. The others give once, few or many, or a class for an expanded clone.

J gene	D gene	clone size	V gene	CDR3 protein	CDR3 DNA
TRBJ2-1	-	many	TRBV7-2	CASSPLGVNEQFF	TGTGCCAGCAGTCCCCTCGGGGTTAATGAGCAGTTCTTC
TRBJ2-1	TRBD2	many	TRBV4-2	CASSQGTSDQAEQFF	TGTGCCAGCAGCCAAGGGACTAGCGACCAGGCTGAGCAGTTCTTC
TRBJ2-3	TRBD2	many	TRBV6-1	CASSVGRAGRTDTQYF	TGTGCCAGCAGCGTTGGTAGAGCGGGGCGCACAGATACGCAGTATTTT
TRBJ1-1	-	few	TRBV4-2	CASSQVGSEGGAFF	TGTGCCAGCAGCCAAGTGGGCTCCGAGGGCGGGGCTTTCTTT
TRBJ1-2	-	-	TRBV29-1	CSVEDGTPTAPNNYGYTF	TGCAGCGTTGAAGATGGGACCCCTACAGCCCCTAATAACTATGGCTACACCTTC
TRBJ2-2	-	many	TRBV4-2	CASSQAGGAPTGELFF	TGTGCCAGCAGCCAAGCTGGGGGGGCTCCGACCGGGGAGCTGTTTTTT
TRBJ2-3	-	many	TRBV12-3/TRBV12-4	CASSPTGTETSPDTQYF	TGTGCCAGCAGCCCTACCGGGACAGAGACTAGCCCGGATACGCAGTATTTT
TRBJ1-1	-	many	TRBV6-1	CASSRAGDTEAFF	TGTGCCAGCAGTCGGGCAGGCGACACTGAAGCTTTCTTT
TRBJ1-3	-	many	TRBV4-1	CASSQDKDNSGNTIYF	TGCGCCAGCAGCCAAGATAAAGACAACTCTGGAAACACCATATATTTT
TRBJ2-1	TRBD2	-	TRBV4-2	CASSRGLAGVVSEQFF	TGTGCCAGCAGCCGAGGACTAGCGGGAGTGGTTAGTGAGCAGTTCTTC
TRBJ1-2	-	many	TRBV11-3	CASSSRANYGYTF	TGTGCCAGCAGCTCGAGAGCTAACTATGGCTACACCTTC
TRBJ2-1	TRBD2	many	TRBV20-1	CSADGPSGYNEQFF	TGCAGTGCGGACGGCCCTAGCGGTTACAATGAGCAGTTCTTC
TRBJ1-4	-	many	TRBV5-1	CASSLSEMGEKLFF	TGCGCCAGCAGCCTTAGCGAGATGGGGGAAAAACTGTTTTTT
TRBJ2-5	-	few	TRBV3-1	CASSQAGTEETQYF	TGTGCCAGCAGCCAAGCGGGAACAGAAGAGACCCAGTACTTC
TRBJ2-7	-	many	TRBV11-2	CASSSAAGYSSYEQYF	TGTGCCAGCAGCTCTGCGGCGGGATACAGCTCCTACGAGCAGTACTTC
TRBJ1-4	-	many	TRBV6-1	CASGRGGREDEKLFF	TGTGCCAGCGGGCGAGGGGGGCGTGAGGATGAAAAACTGTTTTTT
TRBJ1-5	-	-	TRBV15	CATSGGVGYQPQHF	TGTGCCACCAGCGGGGGCGTCGGATATCAGCCCCAGCATTTT
TRBJ1-2	-	-	TRBV5-6	CASSPDTNYGYTF	TGTGCCAGCAGCCCTGACACAAACTATGGCTACACCTTC
TRBJ1-2	-	-	TRBV11-2	CASSQRRTNYGYTF	TGTGCCAGCAGCCAACGACGGACTAACTATGGCTACACCTTC
TRBJ2-2	TRBD1	many	TRBV5-5	CASSLPLTGLVGELFF	TGTGCCAGCAGCTTGCCCTTGACAGGGTTGGTCGGGGAGCTGTTTTTT
TRBJ2-5	-	many	TRBV4-2	CASSQGEKASQETQYF	TGTGCCAGCAGCCAAGGTGAAAAAGCTAGTCAAGAGACCCAGTACTTC
TRBJ2-3	-	many	TRBV6-6	CASSSTGTDTQYF	TGTGCCAGCAGTTCAACAGGGACAGATACGCAGTATTTT
TRBJ2-1	-	few	TRBV3-1	CASSQASGSGEQFF	TGTGCCAGCAGCCAAGCGTCGGGATCCGGGGAGCAGTTCTTC
TRBJ2-1	-	many	TRBV3-1	CASSLQGTVYEQFF	TGTGCCAGCAGCCTACAGGGTACCGTGTATGAGCAGTTCTTC
TRBJ1-1	-	-	TRBV3-1	CASSQEGGVAFF	TGTGCCAGCAGCCAAGAAGGGGGGGTAGCTTTCTTT
TRBJ2-1	TRBD1	many	TRBV29-1	CSVEASGGWNEQFF	TGCAGCGTTGAAGCATCAGGGGGATGGAATGAGCAGTTCTTC
TRBJ1-1	-	many	TRBV20-1	CSARAGNMNTEAFF	TGCAGTGCTAGAGCGGGAAACATGAACACTGAAGCTTTCTTT
TRBJ1-2	-	-	TRBV6-2/TRBV6-3	CASSYSAQVPLYGYTF	TGTGCCAGCAGTTACTCGGCTCAAGTACCGCTCTATGGCTACACCTTC
TRBJ2-3	-	many	TRBV4-1	CASSHPEFTDTQYF	TGCGCCAGCAGCCATCCGGAATTCACAGATACGCAGTATTTT
TRBJ2-7	TRBD2	many	TRBV6-1	CASSPSRWGGSSYEQYF	TGTGCCAGCAGTCCGAGCCGATGGGGGGGAAGCTCCTACGAGCAGTACTTC
TRBJ2-7	TRBD2	-	TRBV10-3	CAISAGLAGGQREQYF	TGTGCCATCAGTGCCGGACTAGCGGGGGGGCAGCGAGAACAGTACTTC
TRBJ1-4	-	few	TRBV30	CAWDRPATNEKLFF	TGTGCCTGGGACAGGCCTGCAACTAATGAAAAACTGTTTTTT
TRBJ1-2	-	many	TRBV27	CASSYRAQANYGYTF	TGTGCCAGCAGTTACAGGGCTCAAGCTAACTATGGCTACACCTTC
TRBJ1-3	TRBD1	many	TRBV7-7	CAPCTGTGTNTIYF	TGTGCCCCGTGCACCGGGACAGGGACAAACACCATATATTTT
TRBJ2-1	TRBD2	many	TRBV18	CASSPPSSGGWNEQFF	TGTGCCAGCTCACCACCGTCGAGCGGGGGCTGGAATGAGCAGTTCTTC